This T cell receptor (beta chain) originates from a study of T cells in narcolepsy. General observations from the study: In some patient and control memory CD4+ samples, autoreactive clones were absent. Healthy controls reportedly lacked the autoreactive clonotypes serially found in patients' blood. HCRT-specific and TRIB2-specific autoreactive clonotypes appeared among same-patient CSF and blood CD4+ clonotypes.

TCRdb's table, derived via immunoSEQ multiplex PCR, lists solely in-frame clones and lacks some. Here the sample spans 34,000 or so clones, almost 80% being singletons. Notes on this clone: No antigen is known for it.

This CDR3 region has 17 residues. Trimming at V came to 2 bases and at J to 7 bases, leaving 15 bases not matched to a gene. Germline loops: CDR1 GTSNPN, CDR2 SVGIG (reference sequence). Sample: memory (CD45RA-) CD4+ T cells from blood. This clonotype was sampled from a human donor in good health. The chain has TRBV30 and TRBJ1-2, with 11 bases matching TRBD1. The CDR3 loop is CAWSPGGTGGHSGGYTF. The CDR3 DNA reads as TGTGCCTGGAGTCCCGGCGGGACAGGGGGTCACAGCGGTGGCTACACCTTC.